The clone carrying this T cell receptor beta chain was seen more than once but under ten times. Other DNA sequences from this sample encode an identical CDR3 as well. The data are from a study of cytomegalovirus exposure and HLA in healthy donors. The J segment lost 5 bases and the V segment lost 5 bases, leaving 2 bases of the junction unmatched. This CDR3 is built from 13 residues. The germline V gene encodes CDR1 SGHTA and CDR2 FQGTGA. Each donor was healthy, and each was a bone marrow donor. 13 Jbeta primers and 60 Vbeta primers were used for the PCR. Some clones are missing from TCRdb's copy, which holds only in-frame ones; the method was immunoSEQ multiplex PCR. Of some 130,000 clones listed, less than 85% are singletons.

The TCR originated in a male donor in good health and CMV-seronegative. Sequences were obtained from PBMCs. V and J are TRBV7-3 and TRBJ1-1, with 10 bases lining up with TRBD1. The CDR3 protein is CASSTGQGTEAFF. The CDR3 DNA follows: TGTGCCAGCAGCACGGGACAGGGGACTGAAGCTTTCTTT.